Shown below are 25 T cell receptor beta chains from a single sample sequenced in a study of PD-L1 blockade in urothelial cancer. The repertoire was sequenced with immunoSEQ multiplex PCR; TCRdb's copy has only in-frame clones and lacks some. The repertoire holds roughly 51,000 clones, with 70% to 80% as singletons. Time point indicated: pretreatment peripheral blood. Sequenced material: PBMCs, taken around atezolizumab (anti-PD-L1) treatment. All receptors come from an older man with urothelial cancer.

This sequence joins TRBV6-4 and TRBJ2-1; D possibly corresponds to TRBD2 (6 bases). V dropped 6 bases and J dropped 12 bases, with 12 bases sitting between them. Per germline, CDR1 MRHNA and CDR2 SNTAGT. This CDR3 contains 11 residues. This CDR3 reads CASREGLGQFF. The CDR3 bases are TGTGCCAGCAGGGAGGGACTCGGGCAGTTCTTC.

As DNA, the CDR3 is TGTGCCATCAGCCCAGGGGTTAATACTGGGGCCAACGTCCTGACTTTC. Translated, it gives CAISPGVNTGANVLTF. The chain combines TRBV10-3 with TRBJ2-6; D is perhaps TRBD1 (6 bases). V lost 6 bases and J lost 2, with 14 bases in between. Germline V lookup: CDR1 ENHRY, CDR2 SYGVKD. This CDR3 contains 16 residues.

J is TRBJ2-1 and V is TRBV10-1; 9 bases map to TRBD2. J gave up 5 bases and V 4 bases, and 3 bases lay outside the gene matches. Germline V lookup: CDR1 WNHNN, CDR2 SYGVQD (reference sequence). The CDR3 spans 14 residues. As DNA, the CDR3 is TGCGCCAGCAGTGTCCAGCGGGAGGACAATGAGCAGTTCTTC. Encoded protein: CASSVQREDNEQFF.

V usage is TRBV7-3 and J usage is TRBJ2-7; D is unresolved. The CDR3 covers 13 residues. Germline CDR1 SGHTA, CDR2 FQGTGA. Trimming pared 8 bases from V and 2 bases from J, leaving 13 bases between. CDR3 sequence: CASSISEAYEQYF. CDR3 coding DNA: TGTGCCAGCTCGATCTCCGAGGCCTACGAGCAGTACTTC.

V usage is TRBV29-1 and J usage is TRBJ1-2, with TRBD1 matching 7 bases. The CDR3 extends over 20 amino acids. With 4 bases clipped from V and 4 bases from J, the junction kept 27 bases outside the gene matches. Germline V lookup: CDR1 SQVTM, CDR2 ANQGSEA. The CDR3 DNA sequence: TGCAGCGTTGTGGGGTCCGATCATTCAGGGGGGACAATCTACCTCTATGGCTACACCTTC. It specifies CSVVGSDHSGGTIYLYGYTF.

The rearrangement uses TRBV6-6 and TRBJ2-3, with 7 positions matching TRBD2. CDR1 is MNHNY, CDR2 SVGAGI, per germline (reference sequence). The V and J ends lost 2 bases and 9 bases, in that order; junction bases with no gene match: 5. There are 13 residues in the CDR3. CDR3 residues: CASSYGREGTQYF. DNA of the CDR3: TGTGCCAGCAGTTACGGCAGGGAGGGCACGCAGTATTTT.

This clone was observed once. This chain connects TRBV10-1 to TRBJ2-5; D possibly corresponds to TRBD2 (6 bases). Germline V gives CDR1 WNHNN, CDR2 SYGVQD (reference sequence). V gave up 5 bases and J gave up 5 bases, with 24 bases separating them. This CDR3 has 17 residues. The CDR3 sequence is CASSPLKAAGFEETQYF. The DNA of the CDR3 is TGCGCCAGCAGTCCTCTTAAGGCGGCGGGGTTCGAGGAGACCCAGTACTTC.

This clone was observed a handful of times. The J gene is TRBJ1-2, the V gene TRBV18, with unresolved D. Germline V gene sequence: CDR1 KGHSH, CDR2 LQKENI. The length of the CDR3 is 15 residues. The V gene lost 0 bases and the J gene lost 3 bases, with 11 bases spanning the gap. This CDR3 reads CASSPPTVTDYGYTF. The CDR3 nucleotides read TGTGCCAGCTCACCACCAACGGTCACAGACTATGGCTACACCTTC.

The rearrangement joins TRBV4-2 to TRBJ2-2; 8 nucleotides match TRBD1. V lost 2 bases, J lost 5 bases, and 7 bases stayed unmatched. Germline V lookup: CDR1 LGHNA, CDR2 YNFKEQ. The CDR3 totals 16 residues. The CDR3: CASSQTTGALTGELFF. DNA for the CDR3: TGTGCCAGCAGCCAAACGACAGGGGCCCTTACCGGGGAGCTGTTTTTT.

The V gene is TRBV7-9, the J gene TRBJ1-1, with D unclear. From germline, CDR1 is SEHNR and CDR2 FQNEAQ (reference sequence). Trimming shortened V by 1 base and J by 3 bases, and 6 bases separated the two germline ends. The CDR3 spans 13 residues. The CDR3 loop is CASSLDVDTEAFF. CDR3 in DNA: TGTGCCAGCAGCTTAGATGTAGACACTGAAGCTTTCTTT. Filled out from reference TRBV7-9 and TRBJ1-1, the complete variable domain reads DTGVSQNPRHKITKRGQNVTFRCDPISEHNRLYWYRQTLGQGPEFLTYFQNEAQLEKSRLLSDRFSAERPKGSFSTLEIQRTEQGDSAMYLCASSLDVDTEAFFGQGTRLTVV.

This chain uses TRBV7-2 with TRBJ2-7, with D perhaps TRBD1 (5 bases). In germline, CDR1 is SGHTA, CDR2 FQGNSA. The CDR3 covers 14 residues. Deletions cut 1 base from V and 2 bases from J, with 9 bases between. CDR3 DNA sequence: TGTGCCAGCAGCTTAGACCCAGGGACCTACGAGCAGTACTTC. Amino acid sequence: CASSLDPGTYEQYF.

The chain uses TRBV7-9 and TRBJ2-7; D remains ambiguous. The CDR3 has 14 amino acids. CDR1 and CDR2 from the germline V gene are SEHNR and FQNEAQ (reference sequence). V was cut by 1 base and J by 3 bases, with 10 bases left in between. In DNA form, the CDR3 reads TGTGCCAGCAGCTTAGGAGTGAGCTTCTACGAGCAGTACTTC. Protein: CASSLGVSFYEQYF.

The chain has TRBV18 and TRBJ2-7; 9 bases line up with TRBD2. This CDR3 spans 15 amino acids. With V trimmed by 2 bases and J by 0 bases, 2 bases remained unmatched. CDR1 is KGHSH, CDR2 LQKENI, per germline. DNA of the CDR3: TGTGCCAGCTCACCAACTAGCGGGCGCTCCTACGAGCAGTACTTC. This encodes CASSPTSGRSYEQYF.

About this clone: This specimen includes other DNA sequences encoding the same CDR3. The chain employs TRBV20-1 and TRBJ2-5; the D is unclear. This CDR3 contains 10 residues. V shed 6 bases and J shed 3 bases, with 5 bases lying between them. Germline V gives CDR1 DFQATT, CDR2 SNEGSKA (reference sequence). This CDR3 reads CSARKETQYF. Written as DNA, the CDR3 is TGCAGTGCCAGGAAAGAGACCCAGTACTTC.

This chain links TRBV19 with TRBJ2-3; D gene uncertain. There are 15 residues in the CDR3. Germline V gene lookup returns CDR1 LNHDA and CDR2 SQIVND (reference sequence). Trimming removed 1 base at V and 1 base at J, with 9 bases between. This chain's CDR3 is CASSIGPVGTDTQYF. DNA of the CDR3: TGTGCCAGTAGTATAGGCCCGGTCGGCACAGATACGCAGTATTTT.

V and J are TRBV7-8 and TRBJ2-1; 12 nucleotides align to TRBD2. Per the germline V gene, CDR1 is SGHVS and CDR2 is FQNEAQ. The CDR3 has 20 amino acids. V lost 5 bases to trimming and J lost 0 bases; unmatched junction nucleotides: 14. DNA for the CDR3: TGTGCCAGCAGCAAACTTGGGGCTAGCGGGAGGGAAAGCTCCTACAATGAGCAGTTCTTC. This translates into CASSKLGASGRESSYNEQFF.

This chain links TRBV19 with TRBJ2-7; 9 bases agree with TRBD2. The CDR3 has 18 residues. The V and J ends lost 2 bases and 0 bases, in that order; junction bases with no gene match: 11. Germline assignment: CDR1 LNHDA and CDR2 SQIVND (reference sequence). The CDR3 region is CASSIQGKTSGYSYEQYF. The CDR3 DNA follows: TGTGCCAGTAGTATACAGGGAAAGACTAGCGGTTACTCCTACGAGCAGTACTTC.

This clone was picked up one time. The chain recombines TRBV29-1 with TRBJ2-7, with 9 bases matching TRBD2. J gave up 6 bases and V 4 bases, and 10 bases lay outside the gene matches. CDR1 and CDR2 (germline): SQVTM, ANQGSEA. The CDR3 sequence is 14 residues long. CDR3 loop: CSVGREREDGEQYF. CDR3 DNA: TGCAGCGTTGGAAGGGAGCGGGAGGACGGCGAGCAGTACTTC.

For the CDR3, the DNA is TGCGCCAGCAGCTTGGGTCAGGGTATGACAGATACGCAGTATTTT. It encodes CASSLGQGMTDTQYF. This rearrangement joins TRBV5-1 to TRBJ2-3, with D tentatively TRBD1 (5 bases). The CDR3 sequence is 15 residues long. CDR1 and CDR2 (germline): SGHRS, YFSETQ. Trimming left V 0 bases short and J 3 bases short, with 11 bases between.

This sequence joins TRBV10-3 and TRBJ2-5; 7 nucleotides line up with TRBD1. Losses at the gene ends were 3 bases for V and 5 bases for J; bases not matched to a gene: 6. There are 14 residues in the CDR3. CDR1 ENHRY and CDR2 SYGVKD come from the germline V gene. The CDR3 sequence: CAISEVQGEETQYF. In DNA form, the CDR3 reads TGTGCCATCAGTGAAGTCCAGGGGGAGGAGACCCAGTACTTC.

This rearrangement joins TRBV5-1 to TRBJ1-1; D is uncertain. Trimming shortened V by 4 bases and J by 4 bases, and 14 bases separated the two germline ends. The CDR3 has 14 amino acids. The germline V gene encodes CDR1 SGHRS and CDR2 YFSETQ. The CDR3 DNA is TGCGCCAGCAGCGTTACGACTGAGGTCACTGAAGCTTTCTTT. Protein: CASSVTTEVTEAFF.

The V and J genes are TRBV14 and TRBJ2-1; 8 positions match TRBD2. The germline V gene has CDR1 SGHDN and CDR2 FVKESK. This CDR3 is built from 19 residues. Trimming at V came to 4 bases and at J to 9 bases, leaving 23 bases not matched to a gene. CDR3 sequence (DNA): TGTGCCAGCAGCCCAGGCCTAAGGCCTTCGGGACTAGAATTAGGTGAGCAGTTCTTC. This sequence encodes CASSPGLRPSGLELGEQFF.

The chain carries TRBV5-1 and TRBJ2-7; the D gene is possibly TRBD2 (6 bases). Germline CDR1 reads SGHRS; CDR2 reads YFSETQ. V was cut by 3 bases and J by 0 bases, with 16 bases left in between. This CDR3 contains 16 residues. CDR3 sequence reads: CASSSSPRGSSYEQYF. The CDR3 DNA reads as TGCGCCAGCAGCTCCTCCCCCCGGGGGAGCTCCTACGAGCAGTACTTC.

V and J are TRBV6-1 and TRBJ1-1; 7 bases fit TRBD1. In germline, CDR1 is MNHNS, CDR2 SASEGT. The V gene end was trimmed by 7 bases and the J gene end by 1 base; junction bases not matched to a gene: 6. The length of the CDR3 is 14 residues. This CDR3 reads CASTEQGQNTEAFF. In DNA form, the CDR3 reads TGTGCCAGCACCGAACAGGGGCAGAACACTGAAGCTTTCTTT.

The CDR3 here is CASTPYRGAGANVLTF. The CDR3 DNA sequence: TGTGCCAGCACCCCTTACCGCGGGGCCGGGGCCAACGTCCTGACTTTC. This rearrangement joins TRBV7-2 to TRBJ2-6; TRBD2 is a possible D gene (6 bases). The CDR3 sequence is 16 residues long. Between the trimmed V and J ends, which lost 7 bases and 4 bases, there was a span of 17 bases. Germline lookup yields CDR1 SGHTA and CDR2 FQGNSA.